A selection of T cell receptor beta chains follows, all from one sample in a study of identical twins. TCRdb reprocessed the 5' RACE reads via MiXCR and lists one record per CDR3 protein. This sample has 550,000 to 800,000 distinct CDR3 sequences; under 8.5% occur once, and the top ten carry 1.6%. These data were likewise used in another study, on yellow fever vaccine responses in identical twins.

The sample comprised PBMCs. The source of these receptors is a woman younger than 35 in good health. Both conserved end residues are part of each CDR3.

v_call cdr3_aa
TRBV28 CASSSRFTDTQYF
TRBV4-1 CASSQVFLWTGTNTGELFF
TRBV3-1 CASSQGLAYATNTGELFF
TRBV29-1 CSAGHYNEQFF
TRBV7-8 CASSLNQGANYGYTF
TRBV20-1 CSAITFSGGGLSSYNEQFF
TRBV4-2 CASSQADRATNEKLFF
TRBV12-3/TRBV12-4 CASSLARLSTSATYEQYF
TRBV21-1 CASSKRGDGPYEQYF
TRBV29-1 CSVGNNEQFF
TRBV28 CASSLEGVAGGLENEQFF
TRBV5-1 CASNPRGHSYEQYF
TRBV12-3/TRBV12-4 CASRLGSATNEKLFF
TRBV29-1 CSVDRLRETQYF
TRBV27 CASSLSMTSNGGYTF
TRBV6-1 CASSPLGVSSYEQYF
TRBV12-3/TRBV12-4 CASSFLDEQFF
TRBV10-3 CAISESGQGYEQYF
TRBV7-8 CASSFQGTRINEQFF
TRBV3-1 CASSQGGQGYGYTF
TRBV7-6 CASSYGTSNPYEQYF
TRBV20-1 CSASPASGGWAIQYF
TRBV29-1 CSVMGYQETQYF
TRBV7-2 CASSLEDRSTNYGYTF
TRBV3-1 CASSQEWGQSFNEQFF
TRBV19 CASSPNRDEQFF
TRBV12-3/TRBV12-4 CASSYRVNTEAFF
TRBV4-2 CASSQDPRLMGGNTGELFF
TRBV10-3 CATQWGGGPYNEQFF
TRBV20-1 CSARRPGSLAAKNIQYF
TRBV20-1 CSGRQPRSGPTDTQYF
TRBV28 CASSFPTQETQYF
TRBV12-5 CASGLGPVDEQFF
TRBV12-3/TRBV12-4 CAFSLELRTGGSQPQHF
TRBV7-7 CASSLGVAGTAEETQYF
TRBV29-1 CSVLVTRSLSTDTQYF
TRBV6-5 CASSYSGTRDSPLHF
TRBV2 CASSELAGNTDTQYF
TRBV28 CASRATGWGIMETQYF
TRBV29-1 CSVEGTPDYNEQFF
TRBV10-3 CAISAPGVDSPLHF
TRBV11-3 CASSLRQSDTQYF
TRBV5-6 CASSLFSGVRTGANVLTF
TRBV7-6 CASTPGVYETQYF
TRBV5-1 CASSLIAGASYNEQFF